The 21 T cell receptor beta chains listed next were all sequenced from one sample in a study of tumor and adjacent non-tumor tissue in lung cancer. This sample's RNA came from whole unsorted tissue. More than 3 cm separated this lung sample from the edge of the tumor. The library came from three nested PCR rounds adapted from ARM-PCR protocols. TCRdb analysed the multiplex PCR reads with MiXCR anew, one entry per CDR3 protein. Of tens of thousands of distinct CDR3 sequences in the sample, 74% were seen once. Material for sequencing was distant non-tumor lung tissue. All receptors derive from a woman aged 55-69 years with non-small cell lung cancer.

As for this clonotype: It may be a read error: a sequence one base away is much more abundant. The CDR3 sequence is CPSKGTGNTGELFF. In DNA, the CDR3 is TGCCCCAGCAAGGGCACAGGGAACACCGGGGAGCTGTTTTTT. V gene TRBV5-1 combines with J gene TRBJ2-2; maybe TRBD1 (5 bases). CDR1 is SGHRS, CDR2 YFSETQ, per germline. This CDR3 is 14 amino acids long.

With regard to this clonotype: This is likely a read error, given that the CDR3 carries no conserved phenylalanine or tryptophan at its end. The chain recombines TRBV11-2 with TRBJ1-5; no clear D gene. Germline CDR1 and CDR2: SGHAT and FQNNGV. This CDR3 comprises 13 residues. The DNA for the CDR3 is TGTGCCAGCAGCTTAGAAAGCAATCAACCCCAGCATTCT. This translates into CASSLESNQPQHS.

Comment on this clonotype: Because it lacks the conserved phenylalanine or tryptophan at the end, this CDR3 is likely a read error. Because the CDR3's place on the DNA is in doubt, the DNA is left out and the CDR3 is given as listed by TCRdb. V gene TRBV29-1 combines with J gene TRBJ2-7; TRBD2 reflects the table's D call only, with no check against the DNA. Germline V gives CDR1 SQVTM, CDR2 ANQGSEA. Termini included, the CDR3 measures 14 amino acids. CDR3 protein: CSVEDLRSGGAMYY.

The sample holds a few counts of this clonotype. A much larger clone is a single base away; this may be a read error. V usage is TRBV30 and J usage is TRBJ2-7; perhaps TRBD1 as D (5 bases). The CDR3 contains 13 residues. The germline gives CDR1 GTSNPN, CDR2 SVGIG (reference sequence). The V end was cut by 4 bases, the J end by 7 bases, with 17 bases between. CDR3 region: CAWNWGRLGEQYF. The CDR3 nucleotides are TGTGCCTGGAACTGGGGCAGGTTAGGGGAGCAGTACTTC.

In this sample, this clonotype is medium-sized (0.01 to 0.1%). This chain uses TRBV29-1 with TRBJ2-3; weak D call: TRBD2 (6 bases). From germline, CDR1 is SQVTM and CDR2 ANQGSEA. This CDR3 spans 15 amino acids. Trimming removed 6 bases at V and 6 bases at J, with 22 bases between. CDR3 residues: CSVPQLAPTVDTQYF. The CDR3 coding sequence is TGCAGCGTCCCCCAACTAGCACCAACGGTGGATACGCAGTATTTT.

This clonotype was observed a few times. This sequence may be a read error, since a much larger clone differs from it by one base. The chain recombines TRBV24-1 with TRBJ1-1; D may be TRBD1 (6 bases). Germline CDR1 and CDR2: KGHDR and SFDVKD. The CDR3 consists of 14 residues. The CDR3 nucleotides are TGTGTCACCAGAGGTAGTCAGGGGAAAACTGAAGCTTTCTTT. Protein: CVTRGSQGKTEAFF.

Concerning this clonotype: The CDR3 carries no conserved terminal phenylalanine or tryptophan, so it likely arises from a read error. The chain employs TRBV7-9 and TRBJ2-7; no clear D. The CDR3 length is 16 residues. The germline gives CDR1 SEHNR, CDR2 FQNEAQ (reference sequence). CDR3 DNA sequence: TGTGCCAGCAGCACTGATTCGACGCAAACGTGGTACGGGCAGTACTAC. It codes for CASSTDSTQTWYGQYY.

In its sample, this clonotype was seen once. The junction departs from the called germline gene at one end, perhaps through a read error. V is TRBV20-1 and J is TRBJ1-5; D not certain. The CDR3 totals 17 residues. The germline V gene encodes CDR1 DFQATT and CDR2 SNEGSKA (reference sequence). CDR3 nucleotides: TGCAGTGCTAGAGAATCTAGGGCAGCTTCTAGCAATCTGCCCCAGCATTTT. This translates into CSARESRAASSNLPQHF.

Notes on this clonotype: Since a much larger clone is just one base distant, this may be a read error. The chain links TRBV20-1 to TRBJ1-3; tentatively, D is TRBD1 (5 bases). The CDR3 runs to 11 residues. V was shortened by 5 bases and J by 14 bases, with 16 bases between the two germline ends. Germline V lookup: CDR1 DFQATT, CDR2 SNEGSKA (reference sequence). CDR3 loop: CSARTDGALYF. The CDR3 region has the DNA TGCAGTGCTCGGACCGACGGGGCCCTATATTTT.

This clonotype was counted only a few times. Mismatch with germline at one junction end may stem from a read error. This chain links TRBV6-2 or TRBV6-3 with TRBJ2-2; TRBD1 matches 9 bases. Germline-derived CDR1 and CDR2 are MNHEY and SVGEGT. This CDR3 spans 14 amino acids. CDR3 in DNA: TGTGTCAGCAGTAGGACAGGGGATGCCGGGGAGCTGTTTTTT. This sequence encodes CVSSRTGDAGELFF.

As to this clonotype: The CDR3 does not end in the conserved phenylalanine or tryptophan, so this is likely a read error. The rearrangement uses TRBV28 and TRBJ2-1, with D tentatively TRBD1 or TRBD2 (5 bases each). V lost 5 bases and J 4 bases, leaving 18 bases between the germline ends. Per the germline V gene, CDR1 is MDHEN and CDR2 is SYDVKM. The CDR3 totals 16 residues. The CDR3 spells CASSRRGHRTYNEQFI. Written as DNA, the CDR3 is TGTGCCAGCAGTCGCCGGGGCCACAGAACGTACAATGAGCAGTTCATC.

There are a few counts of this clonotype. Germline is not matched at one junction end, which may reflect a read error. The chain is built from TRBV11-1 and TRBJ2-1; no definite D call. CDR1 and CDR2 from the germline V gene are SGHAT and FQDESV (reference sequence). This CDR3 is built from 17 residues. Written as DNA, the CDR3 is TGTGCTAGCAGTTGGGGTTTCGCAGCGAGCTCCTACAATGAGCAGTCCTTC. Translating gives CASSWGFAASSYNEQSF.

This clonotype was seen ten or more times. The chain carries TRBV5-4 and TRBJ2-3, with TRBD2 matching 9 bases. The CDR3 contains 16 residues. The trim removed 5 bases at V and 2 bases at J, leaving 9 bases unmatched. CDR1 is SGHNT, CDR2 YYREEE, per germline (reference sequence). As DNA, the CDR3 is TGTGCCAGCAGGGGGACTAGCCCGGGGTACACAGATACGCAGTATTTT. It encodes CASRGTSPGYTDTQYF.

As to this clonotype: One end of the junction does not line up with germline, which may come from a read error. V gene TRBV4-3 combines with J gene TRBJ2-4; 10 nucleotides match TRBD1. CDR3 length: 15 amino acids. Germline loops: CDR1 LGHNA, CDR2 YSLEER. CDR3 loop: CTSSSSRDRGNIQYF. The CDR3 DNA follows: TGCACCAGCAGCTCAAGTCGGGACAGGGGTAACATTCAGTACTTC.

This clonotype has a single count. A junction end diverges from the germline sequence, so it may reflect a read error. The chain couples TRBV28 to TRBJ2-3; D is perhaps TRBD2 (6 bases). Germline lookup yields CDR1 MDHEN and CDR2 SYDVKM. The CDR3 length is 15 residues. CDR3 nucleotides: TGTGCCAGTAGTTTTAGGGACTGGGGCACAGGTACGCAGTATTTT. This translates into CASSFRDWGTGTQYF.

Comment on this clonotype: At one boundary the junction diverges from the germline segment, which might be a read error. The chain employs TRBV29-1 and TRBJ1-1; D remains ambiguous. The CDR3 is 14 residues long. The V gene's germline CDR1 is SQVTM and CDR2 ANQGSEA. CDR3 sequence: CSTLGLGLNIEALF. The CDR3 region has the DNA TGCAGCACCCTTGGGTTGGGTTTGAACATTGAAGCTCTCTTT.

A word on this clonotype: At one boundary the junction diverges from the germline segment, which might be a read error. V usage is TRBV4-1 and J usage is TRBJ1-4; D may be TRBD1 (5 bases). This CDR3 is 16 amino acids long. Germline V lookup: CDR1 MGHRA, CDR2 YSYEKL. CDR3 DNA sequence: TGCGCCAACAGCCAAGATCAAGCGGGGCGATCAGAAAAACTGTTTTTT. Encoded protein: CANSQDQAGRSEKLFF.

Comments on this clonotype: Compared with germline, one end of the junction differs, possibly owing to a read error. V and J are TRBV11-2 and TRBJ1-6, with D unclear. Germline V gene data show CDR1 as SGHAT and CDR2 as FQNNGV. This CDR3 region has 14 residues. This chain's CDR3 is CASSLETSNLALHF. The CDR3 DNA follows: TGTGCCAGCAGCTTAGAAACAAGTAATTTAGCCCTCCATTTT.

About this clonotype: The junction shows a germline mismatch at one end, possibly a read error. CDR3 nucleotides: TGTGCCAACAGTTTTCCGTCGACAGGGACATATGGCTACATCTTC. This encodes CANSFPSTGTYGYIF. The rearrangement uses TRBV28 and TRBJ1-2; 7 bases are a match to TRBD1. The CDR3 has 15 amino acids. CDR1 and CDR2 from the germline V gene are MDHEN and SYDVKM.

This clonotype is medium-sized by share. V and J are TRBV29-1 and TRBJ2-4, with TRBD2 identical over 9 bases. Germline assignment: CDR1 SQVTM and CDR2 ANQGSEA. V shed 7 bases, J shed 0 bases, and the junction held 16 bases outside the gene matches. The CDR3 runs 18 residues. The CDR3 nucleotides read TGCAGCGCCGTCTTAGGGCTAGCGGGGACCATAGCCAAAAACATTCAGTACTTC. Protein product: CSAVLGLAGTIAKNIQYF.

The J gene is TRBJ2-1, the V gene TRBV6-2 or TRBV6-3; perhaps TRBD2 as D (6 bases). The CDR3 extends over 15 amino acids. Trimming pared 8 bases from V and 6 bases from J, leaving 20 bases between. Per the germline V gene, CDR1 is MNHEY and CDR2 is SVGEGT. The CDR3 here is CASGPIGAGLNEQFF. The CDR3 DNA is TGTGCCAGCGGTCCCATTGGCGCGGGGCTCAATGAGCAGTTCTTC.